The TCR beta chain under discussion was sequenced for a study of T cells after posttransplantation cyclophosphamide. Study-wide points: Donor-recipient repertoire similarity was low at 1-2 months, rising over year one. Recipient CMV seropositivity and CMV reactivation strongly tracked TRB clonality. Tissue-infiltrating T cells from skin or gut overlapped little with blood T cells.

Only in-frame clones appear in the TCRdb table, and some are missing; sequencing was by immunoSEQ multiplex PCR. The table includes about 16,000 clones, roughly 94% detected once. This clone came up once. Its antigen is as yet unknown. The naive gate required viable CD3+CD4+ or CD3+CD8+ cells with CCR7+CD45RA+CD45RO-CD95-CD27+CD28+ phenotype. The related graft donor's blood sample was taken on the day of bone marrow donation. This TCR was recovered from a woman aged 45-65 years in good health and a related stem cell transplant donor. Sequenced sample: naive CD4+ T cells sorted from blood.

CDR3 in amino acids: CASSLTGAEQYF. As DNA, the CDR3 is TGTGCCAGCAGCTTAACGGGGGCGGAGCAGTACTTC. V is TRBV7-3 and J is TRBJ2-7, with D maybe TRBD1 (6 bases). With 0 bases removed from V and 7 bases from J, the gap between germline ends came to 7 bases. CDR1 and CDR2 from the germline V gene are SGHTA and FQGTGA. This CDR3 region has 12 residues.